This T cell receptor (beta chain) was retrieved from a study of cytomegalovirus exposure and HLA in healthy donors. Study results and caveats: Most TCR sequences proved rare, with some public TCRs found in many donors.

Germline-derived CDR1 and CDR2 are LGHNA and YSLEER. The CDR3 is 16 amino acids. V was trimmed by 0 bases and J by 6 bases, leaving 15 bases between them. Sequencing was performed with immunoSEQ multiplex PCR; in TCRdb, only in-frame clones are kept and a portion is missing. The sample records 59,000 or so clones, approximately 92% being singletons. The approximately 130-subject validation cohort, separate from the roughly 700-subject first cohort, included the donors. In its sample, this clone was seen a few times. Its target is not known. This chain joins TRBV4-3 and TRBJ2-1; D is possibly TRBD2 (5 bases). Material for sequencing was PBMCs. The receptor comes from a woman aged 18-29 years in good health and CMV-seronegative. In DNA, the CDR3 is TGCGCCAGCAGCCAAGATTACCCCCCCGGAGGCAATGAGCAGTTCTTC. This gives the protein CASSQDYPPGGNEQFF.